The clone carrying this TCR beta chain has more than one count but fewer than ten. About 100,000 TCR templates underwent assay in each sample. TCRdb's copy holds only in-frame clones and misses some; the assay was immunoSEQ multiplex PCR. The data hold around 87,000 clones, with about 87% observed a single time. The data derive from a study of siplizumab effects on memory and regulatory T cells. The ends lost 1 base at V and 5 bases at J; junction bases unmatched: 2. The CDR3 extends over 15 amino acids. In germline, CDR1 is SGHVS, CDR2 FQNEAQ. Sequenced material: CD4+ T cells sorted from blood. This chain uses TRBV7-8 with TRBJ2-2, with 9 bases lining up with TRBD2. The TCR comes from a human donor in good health. CDR3: CASSLVSGRTGELFF. The CDR3 region has the DNA TGTGCCAGCAGCTTAGTTAGCGGGAGAACCGGGGAGCTGTTTTTT.